The 17 T cell receptor beta chains below all came from one sample that was sequenced in a study of cytomegalovirus exposure and HLA in healthy donors. Use of 60 Vbeta and 13 Jbeta primers characterized the PCR. The method was immunoSEQ multiplex PCR; TCRdb's version includes in-frame clones alone and lacks a portion of them. The data hold roughly 170,000 clones, with over 70% observed a single time. The source material was PBMCs. Receptor source: a woman under 40 in good health and CMV-seropositive.

The J gene is TRBJ1-1, the V gene TRBV6-5; D remains ambiguous. Between the trimmed V and J ends, which lost 5 bases and 8 bases, there was a span of 12 bases. The CDR3 spans 12 residues. The germline V gene has CDR1 MNHEY and CDR2 SVGAGI. CDR3 in amino acids: CASSHSGKEAFF. The CDR3 DNA reads TGTGCCAGCAGTCATTCCGGTAAGGAAGCTTTCTTT.

The J gene is TRBJ1-1, the V gene TRBV5-1; TRBD1 is a possible D gene (5 bases). The germline V gene has CDR1 SGHRS and CDR2 YFSETQ. V shed 1 base and J shed 1 base, with 8 bases lying between them. CDR3 length: 14 residues. CDR3 residues: CASSLQGGNTEAFF. The DNA of the CDR3 is TGCGCCAGCAGCTTGCAGGGCGGGAACACTGAAGCTTTCTTT. Complete variable domain (other parts from reference TRBV5-1 and TRBJ1-1): KAGVTQTPRYLIKTRGQQVTLSCSPISGHRSVSWYQQTPGQGLQFLFEYFSETQRNKGNFPGRFSGRQFSNSRSEMNVSTLELGDSALYLCASSLQGGNTEAFFGQGTRLTVV.

This chain joins TRBV10-3 and TRBJ2-1; 14 nucleotides agree with TRBD2. The CDR3 has 16 amino acids. Germline V gene sequence: CDR1 ENHRY, CDR2 SYGVKD. V gave up 9 bases and J gave up 8 bases; unmatched junction bases: 12. CDR3 protein: CAIALGTSGSRDEQFF. CDR3 DNA sequence: TGTGCCATTGCCCTCGGGACTAGCGGGAGTCGGGATGAGCAGTTCTTC.

V usage is TRBV28 and J usage is TRBJ2-1; 11 positions agree with TRBD1. From germline, CDR1 is MDHEN and CDR2 SYDVKM. With V trimmed by 6 bases and J by 5 bases, 9 bases remained unmatched. The CDR3 has 16 residues. Written as DNA, the CDR3 is TGTGCCAGCAGCACCCAGGGGACAGGGGGGGACAATGAGCAGTTCTTC. Residues: CASSTQGTGGDNEQFF.

CDR3 nucleotide sequence: TGTGCCAGCAGCGTAGGGGGGACAGGCGCCTATGGCTACACCTTC. Protein product: CASSVGGTGAYGYTF. The V call is TRBV9, the J call TRBJ1-2; TRBD1 matches 8 bases. There are 15 residues in the CDR3. The J segment lost 4 bases and the V segment lost 0 bases, leaving 5 bases of the junction unmatched. In germline, CDR1 is SGDLS, CDR2 YYNGEE. The variable domain in full, with the rest retrieved from reference TRBV9 and TRBJ1-2, is DSGVTQTPKHLITATGQRVTLRCSPRSGDLSVYWYQQSLDQGLQFLIQYYNGEERAKGNILERFSAQQFPDLHSELNLSSLELGDSALYFCASSVGGTGAYGYTFGSGTRLTVV.

This chain joins TRBV9 and TRBJ1-2; 7 nucleotides line up with TRBD1. J was trimmed by 2 bases and V by 0 bases; bases with no gene match: 7. This CDR3 has 16 residues. Per the germline V gene, CDR1 is SGDLS and CDR2 is YYNGEE. CDR3: CASSVGGQSLNYGYTF. CDR3 DNA: TGTGCCAGCAGCGTAGGGGGACAGAGCTTAAACTATGGCTACACCTTC. The entire variable domain, with the rest obtained from reference TRBV9 and TRBJ1-2, is as follows: DSGVTQTPKHLITATGQRVTLRCSPRSGDLSVYWYQQSLDQGLQFLIQYYNGEERAKGNILERFSAQQFPDLHSELNLSSLELGDSALYFCASSVGGQSLNYGYTFGSGTRLTVV.

The CDR3 region is CAISLDAGDVNTIYF. CDR3 in DNA: TGTGCCATCTCCCTGGACGCGGGAGATGTGAACACCATATATTTT. The V gene is TRBV10-3, the J gene TRBJ1-3; D ambiguous. Germline CDR1 reads ENHRY; CDR2 reads SYGVKD. Trimming pared 8 bases from V and 7 bases from J, leaving 21 bases between. The CDR3 is 15 amino acids.

The gene calls are TRBV18 and TRBJ1-4; a weak D match, TRBD1 (6 bases). CDR3 length equals 14 residues. The germline V gene encodes CDR1 KGHSH and CDR2 LQKENI. Trimming left V 3 bases short and J 2 bases short, with 7 bases between. This CDR3 reads CASSPGATNEKLFF. As DNA, the CDR3 is TGTGCCAGCTCACCGGGGGCGACTAATGAAAAACTGTTTTTT.

V and J are TRBV5-1 and TRBJ2-7, with D possibly being TRBD2 (6 bases). This CDR3 spans 18 amino acids. Trimming removed 4 bases from V and 1 base from J, with 24 bases in between. Germline V gene data show CDR1 as SGHRS and CDR2 as YFSETQ. CDR3 in DNA: TGCGCCAGCAGCCCATACCGGGACTTACACCTTGGGTCCTACGAGCAGTACTTC. Protein product: CASSPYRDLHLGSYEQYF.

Remarks on this clone: A read error may produce the germline difference seen at one junction end. Other DNA sequences of this sample code for an identical CDR3. This chain links TRBV7-9 with TRBJ1-1, with D possibly being TRBD1 (6 bases). CDR1 and CDR2 (germline): SEHNR, FQNEAQ (reference sequence). This CDR3 is built from 14 residues. The CDR3 protein is CASRLGGGNTEAFF. The CDR3 DNA follows: TGTGCCAGCCGCTTAGGGGGGGGGAACACTGAAGCTTTCTTT.

J is TRBJ2-3 and V is TRBV11-2; 10 bases are shared with TRBD1. The CDR3 loop spans 14 amino acids. Trimming at V came to 5 bases and at J to 4 bases, leaving 3 bases not matched to a gene. Germline CDR1 reads SGHAT; CDR2 reads FQNNGV. CDR3 bases: TGTGCCAGCAGCCTCGGGACAGGGGCAGATACGCAGTATTTT. Protein sequence: CASSLGTGADTQYF. Supplemented by reference TRBV11-2 and TRBJ2-3, the full variable domain reads EAGVAQSPRYKIIEKRQSVAFWCNPISGHATLYWYQQILGQGPKLLIQFQNNGVVDDSQLPKDRFSAERLKGVDSTLKIQPAKLEDSAVYLCASSLGTGADTQYFGPGTRLTVL.

Only one count was recorded for this clone. V is TRBV4-1 and J is TRBJ2-1, with 12 bases fitting TRBD2. This CDR3 has 17 residues. CDR1 MGHRA and CDR2 YSYEKL come from the germline V gene. The V segment lost 3 bases and the J segment 1 base; nucleotides outside the gene matches: 4. The CDR3 sequence is CASSQPTSGRSYNEQFF. In DNA, the CDR3 is TGCGCCAGCAGCCAGCCCACTAGCGGGAGGTCCTACAATGAGCAGTTCTTC.

This chain connects TRBV6-6 to TRBJ1-2, with 7 bases that match TRBD1. Germline V gene lookup returns CDR1 MNHNY and CDR2 SVGAGI (reference sequence). With V trimmed by 8 bases and J by 8 bases, 8 bases remained unmatched. The CDR3 contains 12 residues. The CDR3 sequence: CASAGGWEGYTF. The CDR3 coding sequence is TGTGCCAGCGCAGGGGGGTGGGAAGGCTACACCTTC.

The chain uses TRBV19 and TRBJ2-2, with D possibly TRBD1 on 6 matching bases. Germline loops: CDR1 LNHDA, CDR2 SQIVND (reference sequence). Trimming pared 5 bases from V and 1 base from J, leaving 11 bases between. The CDR3 runs to 15 residues. The CDR3 loop reads CASSAGTLNTGELFF. DNA for the CDR3: TGTGCCAGTAGTGCCGGGACACTGAACACCGGGGAGCTGTTTTTT. The full variable domain, with the rest looked up from reference TRBV19 and TRBJ2-2, is DGGITQSPKYLFRKEGQNVTLSCEQNLNHDAMYWYRQDPGQGLRLIYYSQIVNDFQKGDIAEGYSVSREKKESFPLTVTSAQKNPTAFYLCASSAGTLNTGELFFGEGSRLTVL.

The chain is built from TRBV19 and TRBJ2-7; maybe TRBD2 (6 bases). Germline CDR1 and CDR2: LNHDA and SQIVND (reference sequence). The V gene lost 1 base and the J gene lost 3 bases, with 19 bases spanning the gap. This CDR3 region has 17 residues. The CDR3 sequence: CASSIGGIAVTVYEQYF. As DNA, the CDR3 is TGTGCCAGTAGTATAGGAGGGATAGCGGTTACCGTCTACGAGCAGTACTTC.

This chain joins TRBV5-4 and TRBJ2-2, with a possible D match to TRBD2 (5 bases). The CDR3 length is 16 residues. Germline V CDR1 and CDR2: SGHNT, YYREEE (reference sequence). Deletions cut 0 bases from V and 1 base from J, with 10 bases between. The DNA of the CDR3 is TGTGCCAGCAGCTTGGGTGACGGGAAGAACACCGGGGAGCTGTTTTTT. Encoded protein: CASSLGDGKNTGELFF. Full variable domain (missing parts from reference TRBV5-4 and TRBJ2-2): ETGVTQSPTHLIKTRGQQVTLRCSSQSGHNTVSWYQQALGQGPQFIFQYYREEENGRGNFPPRFSGLQFPNYSSELNVNALELDDSALYLCASSLGDGKNTGELFFGEGSRLTVL.

The gene calls are TRBV25-1 and TRBJ2-1; 7 bases fit TRBD1. Germline-derived CDR1 and CDR2 are MGHDK and SYGVNS. The CDR3 contains 15 residues. Trimming took 4 bases from V and 4 from J; bases not matched to a gene: 7. The chain's CDR3 is CASSVLGGEYNEQFF. The CDR3 DNA sequence: TGTGCCAGCAGTGTTTTAGGGGGCGAGTACAATGAGCAGTTCTTC.